Listed below are T cell receptor beta chains from one sample, sequenced in a study of T cells after yellow fever vaccination. TCRdb re-analysed the 5' RACE reads in MiXCR, keeping a single row per CDR3 protein. Here the sample spans about 330,000 distinct CDR3 sequences, about 6.9% being singletons. The sample was PBMCs, taken more than 35 days after the first yellow fever vaccination. The source is a young man who received the YFV17D yellow fever vaccine. Both conserved end residues are part of each CDR3. A D gene is named only where the DNA matches it firmly.

d_call	j_call	cdr3_length	v_call	cdr3_aa
NA	TRBJ1-1	11	TRBV5-6	CASSWGREAFF
NA	TRBJ1-3	13	TRBV10-3	CAIETGSGNTIYF
NA	TRBJ2-5	14	TRBV7-2	CASSSFQEKETQYF
NA	TRBJ1-4	14	TRBV20-1	CSARDRRRSEKLFF
TRBD1	TRBJ2-6	16	TRBV6-1	CASRLQGAGRANVLTF
TRBD1	TRBJ1-1	15	TRBV4-2	CASSQDQGGGTEAFF
TRBD2	TRBJ2-3	15	TRBV5-1	CASSLAGEGTDTQYF
NA	TRBJ2-1	13	TRBV5-4	CASRLRVDNEQFF
NA	TRBJ1-2	13	TRBV7-9	CASSTGGPGGYTF
NA	TRBJ1-4	14	TRBV20-1	CSARPAGRREKLFF
NA	TRBJ1-1	12	TRBV20-1	CSVYESGTEAFF
TRBD1	TRBJ2-5	10	TRBV29-1	CSVEGDRGHF
TRBD1	TRBJ1-1	15	TRBV13	CASSFGQGTVTEAFF
NA	TRBJ2-1	15	TRBV12-3/TRBV12-4	CASISFPQTGNEQFF
TRBD1	TRBJ2-5	15	TRBV7-2	CASSFVGQDQETQYF
NA	TRBJ1-1	15	TRBV10-2	CASRSPVRYNTEAFF
TRBD2	TRBJ2-3	15	TRBV15	CATSSRTSPTDTQYF
NA	TRBJ2-3	15	TRBV5-1	CASSFFSGTTDTQYF
NA	TRBJ1-6	17	TRBV7-8	CASSLESVNPYNSPLHF
TRBD1	TRBJ2-1	16	TRBV24-1	CATSDLQGAPTNEQFF
TRBD1	TRBJ2-7	15	TRBV4-1	CASSQDYGTGVEQYF
NA	TRBJ1-6	13	TRBV6-2/TRBV6-3	CASSAHRNSPLHF
TRBD1	TRBJ1-2	14	TRBV18	CASSPRTGGYGYTF
NA	TRBJ2-2	12	TRBV11-2	CASNPASRQLFF
NA	TRBJ1-5	13	TRBV5-5	CASSLVGLQPQHF
NA	TRBJ2-2	15	TRBV5-1	CASSFPLANTGELFF
TRBD1	TRBJ2-7	15	TRBV20-1	CSAIPLGDRKYEQYF